This T cell receptor (beta chain) was observed in a study of T cells in Graves' hyperthyroidism and ophthalmopathy. Germline V gene data show CDR1 as LNHDA and CDR2 as SQIVND (reference sequence). V gave up 1 base and J gave up 4 bases; unmatched junction bases: 4. The CDR3 has 14 residues. Amplification of TCR beta CDR3 regions was performed using RNA transcripts as template. TCR CDR3 regions were first amplified by RT-PCR with HTBI primers. TCRdb reprocessed the multiplex PCR reads via MiXCR and lists one record per CDR3 protein. Among around 700,000 distinct CDR3 sequences listed, approximately 18% were seen once.

The source of this sequence is a woman aged 50 to 65 with Graves' hyperthyroidism that later progressed to Graves' ophthalmopathy. What was sequenced was blood. The chain has TRBV19 and TRBJ2-7; 7 bases match TRBD1. The CDR3 DNA sequence: TGTGCCAGTAGTATAGGGGACAGAACTTACGAGCAGTACTTC. Its translation is CASSIGDRTYEQYF. The complete variable domain, with remaining parts taken from reference TRBV19 and TRBJ2-7, reads DGGITQSPKYLFRKEGQNVTLSCEQNLNHDAMYWYRQDPGQGLRLIYYSQIVNDFQKGDIAEGYSVSREKKESFPLTVTSAQKNPTAFYLCASSIGDRTYEQYFGPGTRLTVT.